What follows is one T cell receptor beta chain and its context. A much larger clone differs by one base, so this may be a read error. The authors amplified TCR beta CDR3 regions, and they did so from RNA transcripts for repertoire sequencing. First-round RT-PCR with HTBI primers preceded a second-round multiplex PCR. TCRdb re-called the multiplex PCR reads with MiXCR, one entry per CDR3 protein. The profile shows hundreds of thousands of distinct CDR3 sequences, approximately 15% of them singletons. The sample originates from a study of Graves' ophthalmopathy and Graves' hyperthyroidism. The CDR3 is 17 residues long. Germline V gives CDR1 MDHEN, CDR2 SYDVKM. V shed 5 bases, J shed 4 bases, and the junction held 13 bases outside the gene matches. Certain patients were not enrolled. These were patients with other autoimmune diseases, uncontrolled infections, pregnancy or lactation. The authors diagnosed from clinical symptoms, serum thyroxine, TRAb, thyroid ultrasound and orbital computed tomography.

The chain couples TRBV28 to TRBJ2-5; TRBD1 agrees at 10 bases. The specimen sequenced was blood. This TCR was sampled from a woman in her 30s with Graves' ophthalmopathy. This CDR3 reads CASSAGQGPGGGETQYF. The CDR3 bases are TGTGCCAGCAGTGCGGGACAGGGGCCGGGTGGTGGAGAGACCCAGTACTTC.